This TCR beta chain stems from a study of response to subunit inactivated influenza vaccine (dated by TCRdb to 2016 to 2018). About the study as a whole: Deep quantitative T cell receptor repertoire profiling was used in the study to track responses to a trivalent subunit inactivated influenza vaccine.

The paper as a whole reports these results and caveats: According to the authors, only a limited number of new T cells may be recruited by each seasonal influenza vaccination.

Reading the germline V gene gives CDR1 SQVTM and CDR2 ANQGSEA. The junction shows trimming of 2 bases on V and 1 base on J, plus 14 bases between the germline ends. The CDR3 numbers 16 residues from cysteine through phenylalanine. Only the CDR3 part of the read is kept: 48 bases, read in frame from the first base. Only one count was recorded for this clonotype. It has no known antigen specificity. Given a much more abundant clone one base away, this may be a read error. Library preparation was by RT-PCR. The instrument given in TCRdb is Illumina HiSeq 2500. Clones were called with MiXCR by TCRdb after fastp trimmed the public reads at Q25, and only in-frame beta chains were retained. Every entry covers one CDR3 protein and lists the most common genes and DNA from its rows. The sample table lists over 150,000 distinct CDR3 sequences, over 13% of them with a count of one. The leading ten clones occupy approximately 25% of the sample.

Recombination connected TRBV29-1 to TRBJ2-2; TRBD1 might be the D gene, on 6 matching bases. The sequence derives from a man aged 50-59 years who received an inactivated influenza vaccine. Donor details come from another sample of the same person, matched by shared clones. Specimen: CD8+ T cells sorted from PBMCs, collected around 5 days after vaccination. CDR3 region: CSVENRDKGNTGELFF. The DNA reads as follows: TGCAGCGTTGAAAACAGGGACAAGGGGAACACCGGGGAGCTGTTTTTT.